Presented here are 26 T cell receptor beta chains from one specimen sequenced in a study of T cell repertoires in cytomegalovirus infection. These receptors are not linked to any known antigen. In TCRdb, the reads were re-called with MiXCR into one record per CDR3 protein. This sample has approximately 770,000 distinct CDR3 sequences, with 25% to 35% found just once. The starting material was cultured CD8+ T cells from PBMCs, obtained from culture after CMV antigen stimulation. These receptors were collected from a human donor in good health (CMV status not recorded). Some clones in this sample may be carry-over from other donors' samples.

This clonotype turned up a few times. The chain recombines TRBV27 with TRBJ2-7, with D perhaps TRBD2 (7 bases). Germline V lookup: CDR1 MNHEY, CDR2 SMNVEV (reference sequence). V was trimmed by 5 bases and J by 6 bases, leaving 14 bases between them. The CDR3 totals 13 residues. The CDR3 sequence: CASSLRGGREQYV. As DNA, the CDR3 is TGTGCCAGCAGTCTCAGGGGAGGGCGCGAGCAGTACGTC.

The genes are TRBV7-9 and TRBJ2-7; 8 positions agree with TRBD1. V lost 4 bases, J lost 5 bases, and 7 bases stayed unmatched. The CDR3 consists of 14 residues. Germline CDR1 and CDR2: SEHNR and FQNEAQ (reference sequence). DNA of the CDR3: TGTGCCAGCAGCTCGTGGACAGGGAGCCACGAGCAGTACTTC. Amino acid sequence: CASSSWTGSHEQYF.

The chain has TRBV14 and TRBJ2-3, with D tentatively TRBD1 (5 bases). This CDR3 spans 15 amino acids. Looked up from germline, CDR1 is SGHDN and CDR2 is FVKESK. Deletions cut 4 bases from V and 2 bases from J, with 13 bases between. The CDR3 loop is CASSLGVVITDTQYF. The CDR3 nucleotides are TGTGCCAGCAGCCTAGGGGTCGTCATCACAGATACGCAGTATTTT.

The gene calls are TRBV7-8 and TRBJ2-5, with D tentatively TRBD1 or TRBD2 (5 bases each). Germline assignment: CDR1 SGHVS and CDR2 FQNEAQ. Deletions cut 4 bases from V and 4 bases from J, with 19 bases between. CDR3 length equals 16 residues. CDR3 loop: CASSSLGVGETETQYF. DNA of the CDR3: TGTGCCAGCAGCTCATTAGGGGTCGGGGAAACAGAGACCCAGTACTTC.

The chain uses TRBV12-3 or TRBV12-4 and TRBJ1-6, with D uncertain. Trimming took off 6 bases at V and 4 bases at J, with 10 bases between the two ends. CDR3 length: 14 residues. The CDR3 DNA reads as TGTGCCAGCAGCAAAGGAATGTATAATTCACCCCTCCACTTT. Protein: CASSKGMYNSPLHF.

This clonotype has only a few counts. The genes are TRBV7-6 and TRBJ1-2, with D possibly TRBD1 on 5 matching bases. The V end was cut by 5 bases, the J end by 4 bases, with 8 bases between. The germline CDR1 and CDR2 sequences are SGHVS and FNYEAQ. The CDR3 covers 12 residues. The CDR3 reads CASSTGAYGYTF. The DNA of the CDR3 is TGTGCCAGCAGCACCGGGGCCTATGGCTACACCTTC.

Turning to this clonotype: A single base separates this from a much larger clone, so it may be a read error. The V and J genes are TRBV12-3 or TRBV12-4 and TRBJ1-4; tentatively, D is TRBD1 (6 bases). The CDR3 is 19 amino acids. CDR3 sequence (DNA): TGTGCCGGCAGTCCCTCTCAAGCAGGGGTGGCAGGGAGGAATGAAAAACTGTTTTTT. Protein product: CAGSPSQAGVAGRNEKLFF.

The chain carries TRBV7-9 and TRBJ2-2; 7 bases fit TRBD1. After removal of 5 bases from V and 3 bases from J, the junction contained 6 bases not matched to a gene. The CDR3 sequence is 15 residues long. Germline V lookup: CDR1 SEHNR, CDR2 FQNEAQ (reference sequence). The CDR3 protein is CASSPSTGHTGELFF. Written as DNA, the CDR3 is TGTGCCAGCAGCCCATCGACAGGGCACACCGGGGAGCTGTTTTTT.

CDR3 DNA sequence: TGCAGTGCTAGGGGCCGTCTTTCTAATGAAAAACTGTTTTTT. Amino acids: CSARGRLSNEKLFF. V usage is TRBV20-1 and J usage is TRBJ1-4; D not certain. The V gene lost 3 bases and the J gene lost 3 bases, with 11 bases spanning the gap. This CDR3 has 14 amino acids. Germline CDR1 reads DFQATT; CDR2 reads SNEGSKA (reference sequence).

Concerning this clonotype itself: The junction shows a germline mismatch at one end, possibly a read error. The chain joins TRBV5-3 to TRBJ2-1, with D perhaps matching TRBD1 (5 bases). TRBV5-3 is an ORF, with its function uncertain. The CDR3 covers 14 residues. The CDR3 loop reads CASSFLMGHNEQFF. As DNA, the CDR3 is TGTGCCAGCAGCTTTCTGATGGGGCACAATGAGCAGTTCTTC.

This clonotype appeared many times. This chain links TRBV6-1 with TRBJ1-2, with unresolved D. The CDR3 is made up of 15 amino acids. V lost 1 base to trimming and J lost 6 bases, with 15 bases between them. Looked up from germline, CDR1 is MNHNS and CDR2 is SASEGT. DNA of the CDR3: TGTGCCAGCAGTGAAGGACCAGGACGGTACGATGGCTACACCTTC. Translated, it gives CASSEGPGRYDGYTF.

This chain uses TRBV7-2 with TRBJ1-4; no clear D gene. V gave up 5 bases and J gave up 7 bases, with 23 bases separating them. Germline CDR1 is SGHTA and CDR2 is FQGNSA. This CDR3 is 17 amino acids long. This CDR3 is CASSQDLRQEDREKLFF. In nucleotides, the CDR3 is TGTGCCAGCAGCCAAGACCTTCGGCAAGAGGACCGTGAAAAACTGTTTTTT. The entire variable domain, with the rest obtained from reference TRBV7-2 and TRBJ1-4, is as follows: GAGVSQSPSNKVTEKGKDVELRCDPISGHTALYWYRQSLGQGLEFLIYFQGNSAPDKSGLPSDRFSAERTGGSVSTLTIQRTQQEDSAVYLCASSQDLRQEDREKLFFGSGTQLSVL.

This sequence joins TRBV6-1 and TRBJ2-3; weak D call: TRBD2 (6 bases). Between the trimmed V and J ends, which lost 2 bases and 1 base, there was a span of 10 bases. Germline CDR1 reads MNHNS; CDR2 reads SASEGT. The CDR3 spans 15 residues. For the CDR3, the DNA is TGTGCCAGCAGTGAAATCGGGGGACGCACAGATACGCAGTATTTT. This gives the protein CASSEIGGRTDTQYF.

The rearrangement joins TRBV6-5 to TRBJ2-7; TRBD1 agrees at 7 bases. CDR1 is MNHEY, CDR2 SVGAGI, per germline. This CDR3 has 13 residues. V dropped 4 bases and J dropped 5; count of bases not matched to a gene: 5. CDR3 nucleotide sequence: TGTGCCAGCAGTTCTTACAGGGGAGACGAGCAGTACGTC. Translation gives CASSSYRGDEQYV.

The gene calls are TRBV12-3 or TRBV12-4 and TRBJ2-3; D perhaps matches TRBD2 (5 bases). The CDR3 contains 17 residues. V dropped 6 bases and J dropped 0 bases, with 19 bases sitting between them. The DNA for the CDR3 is TGTGCCAGCAGCGTAAGGTGTAGCGTAACTAGCACAGATACGCAGTATTTT. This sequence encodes CASSVRCSVTSTDTQYF.

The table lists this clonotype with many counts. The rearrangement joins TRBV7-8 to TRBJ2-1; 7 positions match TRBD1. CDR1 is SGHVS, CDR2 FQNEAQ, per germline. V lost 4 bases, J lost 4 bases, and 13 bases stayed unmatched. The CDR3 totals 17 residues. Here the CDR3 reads CASSWPRDSPQYNEQFF. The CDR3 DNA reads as TGTGCCAGCAGCTGGCCCCGGGACAGTCCTCAATACAATGAGCAGTTCTTC.

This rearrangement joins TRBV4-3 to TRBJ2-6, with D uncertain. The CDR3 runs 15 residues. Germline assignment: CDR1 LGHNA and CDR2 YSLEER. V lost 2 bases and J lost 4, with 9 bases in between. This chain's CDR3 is CASSQLTTGANVLTF. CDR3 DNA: TGCGCCAGCAGCCAATTGACAACCGGGGCCAACGTCCTGACTTTC.

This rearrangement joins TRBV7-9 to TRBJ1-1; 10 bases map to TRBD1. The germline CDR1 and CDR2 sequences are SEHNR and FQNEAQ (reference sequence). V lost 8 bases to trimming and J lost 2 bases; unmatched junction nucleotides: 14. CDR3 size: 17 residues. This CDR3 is CASLKYGTGVTNTEAFF. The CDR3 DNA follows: TGTGCCAGCTTGAAGTACGGGACAGGGGTGACTAACACTGAAGCTTTCTTT.

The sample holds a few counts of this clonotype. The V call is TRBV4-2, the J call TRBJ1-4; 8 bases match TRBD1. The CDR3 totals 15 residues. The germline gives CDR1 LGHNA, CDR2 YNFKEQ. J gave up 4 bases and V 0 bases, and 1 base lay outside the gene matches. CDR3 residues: CASSQEDRDNEKLFF. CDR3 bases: TGTGCCAGCAGCCAAGAGGACAGGGATAATGAAAAACTGTTTTTT.

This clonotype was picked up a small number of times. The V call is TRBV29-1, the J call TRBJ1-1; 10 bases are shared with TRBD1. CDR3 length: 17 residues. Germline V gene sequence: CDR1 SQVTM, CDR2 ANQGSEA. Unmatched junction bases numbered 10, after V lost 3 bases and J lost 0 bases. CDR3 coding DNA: TGCAGCGTTGATCCGGGACAGGGGATATTAATGAACACTGAAGCTTTCTTT. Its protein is CSVDPGQGILMNTEAFF.

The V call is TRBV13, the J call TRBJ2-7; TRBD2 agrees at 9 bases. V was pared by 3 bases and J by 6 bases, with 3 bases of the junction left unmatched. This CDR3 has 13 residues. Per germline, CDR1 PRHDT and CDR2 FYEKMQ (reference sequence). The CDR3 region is CASSFGLAFEQYV. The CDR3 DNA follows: TGTGCCAGCAGCTTCGGACTAGCGTTCGAGCAGTACGTC.

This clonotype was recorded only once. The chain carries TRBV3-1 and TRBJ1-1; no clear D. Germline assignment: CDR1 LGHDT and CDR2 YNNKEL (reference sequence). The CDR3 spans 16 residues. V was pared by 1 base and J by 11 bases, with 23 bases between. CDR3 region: CASSQVFGELTFEAFF. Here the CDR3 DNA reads TGTGCCAGCAGCCAAGTATTTGGGGAACTGACTTTCGAGGCTTTCTTT.

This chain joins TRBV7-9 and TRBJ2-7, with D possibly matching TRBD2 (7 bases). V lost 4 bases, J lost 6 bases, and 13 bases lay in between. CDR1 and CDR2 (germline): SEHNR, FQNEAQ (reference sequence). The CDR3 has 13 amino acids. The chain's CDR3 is CASSSEGGAEQYV. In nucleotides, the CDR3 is TGTGCCAGCAGCTCGGAGGGGGGGGCCGAGCAGTACGTC.

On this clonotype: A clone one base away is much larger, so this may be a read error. For the CDR3, the DNA is TGTGCCAGCAGCTCCCGACAGGTGAACACTGAAGCTTTCTTT. It encodes CASSSRQVNTEAFF. The chain employs TRBV7-8 and TRBJ1-1; TRBD1 is a possible D gene (6 bases). The V gene lost 4 bases and the J gene lost 0 bases, with 9 bases spanning the gap. Germline V gene sequence: CDR1 SGHVS, CDR2 FQNEAQ. The CDR3 totals 14 residues.

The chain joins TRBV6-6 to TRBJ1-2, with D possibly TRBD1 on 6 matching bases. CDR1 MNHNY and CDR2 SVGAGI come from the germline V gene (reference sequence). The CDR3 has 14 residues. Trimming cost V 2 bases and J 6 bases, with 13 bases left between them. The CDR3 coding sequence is TGTGCCAGCAGTTACAAGAGGACAGTTCATGGCTACACCTTC. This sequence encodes CASSYKRTVHGYTF.

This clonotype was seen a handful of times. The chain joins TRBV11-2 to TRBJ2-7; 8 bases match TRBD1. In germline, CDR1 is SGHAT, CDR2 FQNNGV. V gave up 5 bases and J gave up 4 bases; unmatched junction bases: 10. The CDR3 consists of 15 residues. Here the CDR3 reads CASSGSGQGAYEQYF. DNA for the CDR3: TGTGCCAGCAGCGGAAGCGGCCAGGGGGCTTACGAGCAGTACTTC.